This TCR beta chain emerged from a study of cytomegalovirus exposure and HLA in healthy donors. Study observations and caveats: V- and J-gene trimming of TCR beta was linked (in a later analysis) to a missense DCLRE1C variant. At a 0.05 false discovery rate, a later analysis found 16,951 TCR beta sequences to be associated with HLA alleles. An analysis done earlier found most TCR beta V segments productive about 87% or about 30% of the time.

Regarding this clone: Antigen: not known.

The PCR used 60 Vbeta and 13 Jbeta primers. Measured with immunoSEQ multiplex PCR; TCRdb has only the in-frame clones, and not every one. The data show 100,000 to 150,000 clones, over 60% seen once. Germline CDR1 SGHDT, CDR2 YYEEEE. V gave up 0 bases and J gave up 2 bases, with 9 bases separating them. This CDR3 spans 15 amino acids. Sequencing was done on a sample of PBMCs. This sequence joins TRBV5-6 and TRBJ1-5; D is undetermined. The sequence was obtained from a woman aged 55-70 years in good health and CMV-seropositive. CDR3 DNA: TGTGCCAGCAGCTTGGCGGCGGGCGGCAATCAGCCCCAGCATTTT. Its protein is CASSLAAGGNQPQHF.